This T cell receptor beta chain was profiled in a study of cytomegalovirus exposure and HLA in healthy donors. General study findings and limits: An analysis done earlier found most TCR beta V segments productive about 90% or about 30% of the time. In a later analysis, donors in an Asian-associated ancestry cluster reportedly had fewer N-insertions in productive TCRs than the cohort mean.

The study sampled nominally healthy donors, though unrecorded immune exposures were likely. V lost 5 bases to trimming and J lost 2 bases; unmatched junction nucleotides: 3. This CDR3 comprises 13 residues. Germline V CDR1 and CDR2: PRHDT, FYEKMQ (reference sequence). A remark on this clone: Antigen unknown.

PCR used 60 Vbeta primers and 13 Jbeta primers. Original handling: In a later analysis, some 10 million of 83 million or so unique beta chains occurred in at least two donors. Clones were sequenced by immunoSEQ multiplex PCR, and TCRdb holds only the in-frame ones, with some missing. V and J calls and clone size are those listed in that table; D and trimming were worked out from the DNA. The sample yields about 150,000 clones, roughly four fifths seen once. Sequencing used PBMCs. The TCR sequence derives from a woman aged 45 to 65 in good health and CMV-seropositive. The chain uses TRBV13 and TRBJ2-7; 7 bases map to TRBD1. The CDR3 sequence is CASSLTGTYEQYF. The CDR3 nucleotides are TGTGCCAGCAGCCTGACAGGGACCTACGAGCAGTACTTC.